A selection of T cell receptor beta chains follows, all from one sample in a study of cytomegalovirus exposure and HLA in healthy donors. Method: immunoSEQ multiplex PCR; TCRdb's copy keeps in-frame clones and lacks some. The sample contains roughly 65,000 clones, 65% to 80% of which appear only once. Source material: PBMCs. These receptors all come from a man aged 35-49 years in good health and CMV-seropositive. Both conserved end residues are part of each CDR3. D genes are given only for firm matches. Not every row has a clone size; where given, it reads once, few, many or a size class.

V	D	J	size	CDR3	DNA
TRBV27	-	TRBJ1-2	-	CASSKQGGGDGYTF	TGTGCCAGCAGTAAACAGGGTGGAGGAGATGGCTACACCTTC
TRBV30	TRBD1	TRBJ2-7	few	CAWSNPGQVIF	TGTGCCTGGAGTAACCCGGGACAGGTGATATTC
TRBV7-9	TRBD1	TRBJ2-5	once	CASSLEGTGTKTQYF	TGTGCCAGCAGCTTAGAGGGGACAGGTACGAAGACCCAGTACTTC
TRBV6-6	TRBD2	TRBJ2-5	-	CASSGRAAETQYF	TGTGCCAGCAGCGGGAGGGCCGCAGAGACCCAGTACTTC
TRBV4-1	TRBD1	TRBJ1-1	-	CASSHFPGQGDTEAFF	TGCGCCAGCAGCCATTTTCCGGGACAGGGGGACACTGAAGCTTTCTTT
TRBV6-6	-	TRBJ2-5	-	CASSYSTATEEYF	TGTGCCAGCAGTTACTCGACTGCGACGGAGGAGTACTTC
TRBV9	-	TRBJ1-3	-	CASSVRGDSSGNTIYF	TGTGCCAGCAGCGTTCGGGGTGATTCCTCTGGAAACACCATATATTTT
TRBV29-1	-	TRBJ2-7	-	CSVRLASYEQYF	TGCAGCGTCCGATTAGCGTCCTACGAGCAGTACTTC
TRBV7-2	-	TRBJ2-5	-	CASSLGQGRWETQYF	TGTGCCAGCAGCTTAGGGCAGGGAAGATGGGAGACCCAGTACTTC
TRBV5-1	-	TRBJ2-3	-	CASSLDRDSTDTQYF	TGCGCCAGCAGCTTGGACAGAGATAGCACAGATACGCAGTATTTT
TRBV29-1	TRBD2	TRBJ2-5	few	CSVGGTSEETQYF	TGCAGCGTTGGGGGGACTAGCGAAGAGACCCAGTACTTC
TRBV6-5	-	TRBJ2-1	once	CASSYLGESSYNEQFF	TGTGCCAGCAGTTACCTGGGAGAAAGCTCCTACAATGAGCAGTTCTTC
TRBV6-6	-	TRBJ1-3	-	CATPRGGNTIYF	TGTGCCACCCCGCGGGGTGGAAACACCATATATTTT
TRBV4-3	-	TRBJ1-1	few	CASSNGGMNTEAFF	TGCGCCAGCAGCAACGGGGGGATGAACACTGAAGCTTTCTTT
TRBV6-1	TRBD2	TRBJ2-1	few	CASSGGVAGVREQFF	TGTGCCAGCAGTGGAGGAGTAGCGGGAGTTCGGGAGCAGTTCTTC
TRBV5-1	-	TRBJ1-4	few	CASSLATPGNEKLFF	TGCGCCAGCAGCTTGGCAACCCCGGGTAATGAAAAACTGTTTTTT
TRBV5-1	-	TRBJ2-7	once	CASSLDSVSSYEQYF	TGCGCCAGCAGCTTGGACTCCGTGAGCTCCTACGAGCAGTACTTC
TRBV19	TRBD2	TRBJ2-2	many	CASNFPGLAGDRAGELFF	TGTGCCAGTAACTTCCCGGGACTAGCGGGAGACCGGGCCGGGGAGCTGTTTTTT
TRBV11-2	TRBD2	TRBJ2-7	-	CASSFDVVAGDSYEQYF	TGTGCCAGCAGCTTCGATGTGGTAGCGGGGGACTCCTACGAGCAGTACTTC
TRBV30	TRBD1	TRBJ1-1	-	CAWSPHGTGNTEAFF	TGTGCCTGGAGTCCCCACGGGACAGGGAACACTGAAGCTTTCTTT
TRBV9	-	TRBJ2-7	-	CASSSPPFSEQYF	TGTGCCAGCAGCTCCCCCCCCTTCTCCGAGCAGTACTTC
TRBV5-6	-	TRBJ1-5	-	CASSFPDQPQHF	TGTGCCAGCAGCTTCCCGGATCAGCCCCAGCATTTT